This TCR beta chain was obtained from a study of T-cell reconstitution after alpha-beta-depleted transplantation in children (dated by TCRdb to between 2015 and 2016). The study in broad terms: The study quantitatively tracked T-cell immune reconstitution after TCRalphabeta/CD19-depleted allogeneic hematopoietic cell transplantation in children using TCR repertoire profiling. What the study reported, not specific to this receptor: About two months after transplant, the apparently early recovery of alphabetaT-cell counts reportedly depended on just several hundred clones that had expanded rapidly and came from non-depleted graft cells. Hyperexpanded clone frequencies declined over subsequent months; after one year, T-cell counts and TCRbeta diversity were mostly attributed to newly produced T cells. In some patients, the high TCRbeta diversity seen at day 60 was put down to recipient T cells and intrathymic progenitors that had survived conditioning.

At the junction V is shortened by 3 bases and J by 4 bases; bases outside the gene matches: 2. From the cysteine through the phenylalanine, the CDR3 covers 14 amino acids. Just the 42-base CDR3 DNA is kept, in frame starting at base 1. Per the germline V gene, ENHRY is the CDR1 and SYGVKD is the CDR2. Libraries came from PCR. The run used an Illumina HiSeq 2500. TCR library preparation used molecular barcoding, with unique molecular identifiers applied to normalize quantification of the TCRbeta repertoire. The public reads were run again by TCRdb, first through fastp at Q25 and then through MiXCR, and only productive beta chains were kept. Rows are unified per CDR3 protein, each entry keeping the most common DNA and genes. This sample holds fewer than 150,000 distinct CDR3 sequences; about 9.9% were observed only once. The ten largest clonotypes hold about 25% of the sample. The sample's treatment or condition label, in plain terms: allogeneic hematopoietic cell transplantation with graft depleted of TCRalphabeta T cells and CD19 B cells. The children who served as transplant recipients had been given grafts of TCRalphabeta/CD19-depleted allogeneic hematopoietic cells.

This clonotype was observed many times. Its antigen is currently not known. The input lacks base qualities; no much larger clone sits a single base away. Material: PBMCs, mostly from graft donor cells, obtained 180 days after TCRalphabeta/CD19-depleted stem cell transplant. The receptor chain draws on TRBV10-3 and TRBJ1-4; 7 junctional bases match TRBD1. The sequence was collected from a girl in the first two years of life who had a stem cell transplant for combined immunodeficiency, so the T cells may come from the graft donor. The DNA sequence reads TGTGCCATCAGTGAAGGACAGGATAATGAAAAACTGTTTTTT. It translates as CAISEGQDNEKLFF.